The rows below give T cell receptor beta chains drawn from one sample of a study of cytomegalovirus exposure and HLA in healthy donors. Clones were read by immunoSEQ multiplex PCR, and TCRdb kept only the in-frame ones, dropping some. The table records roughly 190,000 clones, 75% to 90% of them present only once. Sample: PBMCs. All receptors come from a man in his forties in good health and CMV-seropositive. The CDR3 runs from the conserved cysteine through the conserved F or W. Fields, in order: V gene, clone size, J gene, D gene, CDR3 DNA, CDR3 protein. A D gene is named only where the DNA matches it firmly. Clone size, where shown, is once, few, many, or a class for clones that have expanded.

TRBV13	-	TRBJ2-2	-	TGTGCCAGCAGCTTATTCGGGTCCACCGGGGAGCTGTTTTTT	CASSLFGSTGELFF
TRBV10-1	-	TRBJ2-7	TRBD1	TGCGCCAGCAAGCCGACAGGGCCCTACGAGCAGTACTTC	CASKPTGPYEQYF
TRBV2	once	TRBJ1-1	TRBD1	TGTGCCAGCAGCCGGGGACAGGGTCTCACTGAAGCTTTCTTT	CASSRGQGLTEAFF
TRBV5-1	-	TRBJ2-5	TRBD2	TGCGCCAGCAGTTCCCGGACTAGCGGGGGGATCAACCAAGAGACCCAGTACTTC	CASSSRTSGGINQETQYF
TRBV27	-	TRBJ2-3	-	TGTGCCAGCAATTGGAAGCGGGCCTCTAGCACAGATACGCAGTATTTT	CASNWKRASSTDTQYF
TRBV28	-	TRBJ2-7	TRBD1	TGTGCCAGCAGCCTCGGGACAGGGGGCCTCTACGAGCAGTACTTC	CASSLGTGGLYEQYF
TRBV4-1	once	TRBJ2-2	-	TGCGCCAGCAGCCAAACAGCCGGGGAGCTGTTTTTT	CASSQTAGELFF
TRBV28	-	TRBJ1-2	-	TGTGCCAGCAGCCCTGGCCCCCGAGGTGGCTATGGCTACACCTTC	CASSPGPRGGYGYTF
TRBV28	-	TRBJ1-3	-	TGTGCCAGCCAACTAGCAGGGCCTGGAAACACCATATATTTT	CASQLAGPGNTIYF
TRBV5-1	-	TRBJ2-3	-	TGCGCCAGCAGCTTGGCCGGGCAGGGTCCAGATACGCAGTATTTT	CASSLAGQGPDTQYF